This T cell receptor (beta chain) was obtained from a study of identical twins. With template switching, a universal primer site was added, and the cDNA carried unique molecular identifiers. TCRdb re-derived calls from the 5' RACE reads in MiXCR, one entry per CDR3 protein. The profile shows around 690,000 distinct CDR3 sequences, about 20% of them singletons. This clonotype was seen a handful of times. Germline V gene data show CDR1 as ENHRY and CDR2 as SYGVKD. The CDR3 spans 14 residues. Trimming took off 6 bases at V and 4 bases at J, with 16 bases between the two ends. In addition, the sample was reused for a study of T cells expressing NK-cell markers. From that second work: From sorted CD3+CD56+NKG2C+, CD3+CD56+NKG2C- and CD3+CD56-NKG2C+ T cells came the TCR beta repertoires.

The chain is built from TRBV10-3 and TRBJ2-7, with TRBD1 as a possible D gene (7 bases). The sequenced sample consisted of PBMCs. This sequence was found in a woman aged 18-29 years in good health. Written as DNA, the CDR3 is TGTGCCATCAGCCTACAGGGGACTCAGTACGAGCAGTACTTC. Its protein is CAISLQGTQYEQYF.